The 21 T cell receptor beta chains below come from one sample, sequenced in a study of breast tumors, draining lymph nodes, adjacent tissues. TCRdb itself ran the multiplex PCR reads through MiXCR, one entry per CDR3 protein. The sample lists around 230,000 distinct CDR3 sequences, around 35% seen once, with approximately 3.6% in the top ten. Breast cancer patients provided tissue from their axillary draining lymph nodes. The sample taken for sequencing was axillary lymph node tissue. All receptors come from a female donor with breast cancer. Some clones in this sample may be carry-over from other donors' samples.

This clonotype was observed a handful of times. The CDR3 ends on some other residue instead of the conserved phenylalanine or tryptophan, so this is likely a read error. It is unclear where the CDR3 begins or ends on the DNA, so no DNA is shown, and the CDR3 is as TCRdb lists it. The V gene is TRBV11-2, the J gene TRBJ2-5; the D segment call TRBD2 is taken from the table without a DNA check. With termini counted, the CDR3 has 8 amino acids. CDR1 is SGHAT and CDR2 is FQNNGV in the germline V gene. The CDR3 sequence: CASSLGLA.

Only a few counts were recorded for this clonotype. The genes are TRBV6-6 and TRBJ2-3, with D perhaps assigned TRBD1 or TRBD2 (6 bases each). Germline V lookup: CDR1 MNHNY, CDR2 SVGAGI (reference sequence). Trimming pared 5 bases from V and 3 bases from J, leaving 12 bases between. The CDR3 extends over 14 amino acids. The CDR3 sequence: CASSHRGRTDTQYF. The DNA for the CDR3 is TGTGCCAGCAGTCATCGGGGGCGGACAGATACGCAGTATTTT.

This chain connects TRBV3-1 to TRBJ2-3; 9 bases are shared with TRBD2. The CDR3 has 18 residues. V shed 0 bases and J 2 bases; nucleotides not matched to a gene: 9. Per germline, CDR1 LGHDT and CDR2 YNNKEL (reference sequence). The CDR3 DNA follows: TGTGCCAGCAGCCAAGATTTGGTAGTAGCGGGAGTCACAGATACGCAGTATTTT. It translates to CASSQDLVVAGVTDTQYF.

This clonotype was seen only a few times. The V gene is TRBV3-1, the J gene TRBJ2-1; no definite D call. The CDR3 runs 15 residues. Germline CDR1 is LGHDT and CDR2 is YNNKEL (reference sequence). V lost 5 bases and J 0 bases, leaving 11 bases between the germline ends. CDR3 protein: CASSTQVNSYNEQFF. The CDR3 nucleotides read TGTGCCAGCAGCACTCAGGTTAACTCCTACAATGAGCAGTTCTTC.

The rearrangement uses TRBV6-2 or TRBV6-3 and TRBJ2-3; perhaps TRBD2 as D (7 bases). Germline V gives CDR1 MNHEY, CDR2 SVGEGT. The CDR3 extends over 12 amino acids. V dropped 6 bases and J dropped 9 bases, with 13 bases sitting between them. CDR3 in amino acids: CASRSGTPTQYF. The CDR3 DNA reads TGTGCCAGCAGAAGCGGGACACCCACGCAGTATTTT.

In its sample, this clonotype was seen many times. The chain links TRBV5-6 to TRBJ2-2, with D unclear. The CDR3 sequence is 17 residues long. V gave up 1 base and J gave up 4 bases, with 17 bases separating them. CDR1 is SGHDT and CDR2 is YYEEEE in the germline V gene. The CDR3 reads CASSLKTMGVGTGELFF. The CDR3 nucleotides read TGTGCCAGCAGCTTGAAGACCATGGGCGTCGGCACCGGGGAGCTGTTTTTT.

A remark on this clonotype: As the CDR3 is not closed by the conserved phenylalanine or tryptophan, this likely results from a read error. No DNA is shown, since the ends of the CDR3 on it are uncertain; the CDR3 is the one TCRdb lists. The V and J genes are TRBV2 and TRBJ2-5; TRBD1, as called in the table, went unchecked against the DNA. The germline V gene has CDR1 SNHLY and CDR2 FYNNEI. The CDR3 comprises 9 residues, both ends counted. CDR3 protein: CASQGQSNT.

A note on this clonotype: A read error may be the cause here, since a much bigger clone is one base away. The CDR3, as DNA: TGTGCCAGCAGCTCTAGCCTAGCTAGGGGTGGCTACACCTTC. Translating gives CASSSSLARGGYTF. J is TRBJ1-2 and V is TRBV7-9; weak D call: TRBD1 (5 bases). Looked up from germline, CDR1 is SEHNR and CDR2 is FQNEAQ (reference sequence). The V end was cut by 4 bases, the J end by 7 bases, with 16 bases between. This CDR3 is 14 amino acids long. The full variable domain, with the rest looked up from reference TRBV7-9 and TRBJ1-2, is DTGVSQNPRHKITKRGQNVTFRCDPISEHNRLYWYRQTLGQGPEFLTYFQNEAQLEKSRLLSDRFSAERPKGSFSTLEIQRTEQGDSAMYLCASSSSLARGGYTFGSGTRLTVV.

This clonotype has ten or more counts. The J gene is TRBJ2-2, the V gene TRBV12-3 or TRBV12-4; 9 bases map to TRBD1. This CDR3 is built from 16 residues. The V and J ends lost 3 bases and 4 bases, in that order; junction bases with no gene match: 6. CDR3 residues: CASSLGTGISTGELFF. The CDR3 DNA follows: TGTGCCAGCAGTTTGGGGACAGGGATTAGCACCGGGGAGCTGTTTTTT.

At least ten counts were recorded for this clonotype. V gene TRBV19 combines with J gene TRBJ2-2, with 8 bases fitting TRBD2. Germline V gives CDR1 LNHDA, CDR2 SQIVND (reference sequence). The CDR3 sequence is 16 residues long. The J segment lost 3 bases and the V segment lost 3 bases, leaving 6 bases of the junction unmatched. The CDR3 loop reads CASSIQRERYTGELFF. The CDR3 DNA sequence: TGTGCCAGTAGTATTCAGCGGGAGAGGTACACCGGGGAGCTGTTTTTT.

In this sample, this clonotype turned up many times. The CDR3 spells CASQGASNTGELFF. CDR3 nucleotides: TGTGCCAGCCAGGGGGCAAGTAACACCGGGGAGCTGTTTTTT. The chain uses TRBV11-2 and TRBJ2-2; 8 nucleotides match TRBD1. Unmatched junction bases numbered 4, after V lost 8 bases and J lost 2 bases. Germline V gene data show CDR1 as SGHAT and CDR2 as FQNNGV. This CDR3 is 14 amino acids long. The full variable domain, rest sourced from reference TRBV11-2 and TRBJ2-2, is EAGVAQSPRYKIIEKRQSVAFWCNPISGHATLYWYQQILGQGPKLLIQFQNNGVVDDSQLPKDRFSAERLKGVDSTLKIQPAKLEDSAVYLCASQGASNTGELFFGEGSRLTVL.

There are a few counts of this clonotype. The chain couples TRBV20-1 to TRBJ2-4, with 14 bases aligning to TRBD2. J was trimmed by 6 bases and V by 4 bases; bases with no gene match: 5. The germline CDR1 and CDR2 sequences are DFQATT and SNEGSKA (reference sequence). The CDR3 consists of 15 residues. The CDR3 DNA follows: TGCAGTGCTAAGACTAGCGGGGGGGCAGCAAACATTCAGTACTTC. It is translated as CSAKTSGGAANIQYF.

This clonotype was counted between two and nine times. The gene calls are TRBV11-2 and TRBJ2-1, with a tentative D call TRBD2 (8 bases). Per the germline V gene, CDR1 is SGHAT and CDR2 is FQNNGV. Trimming pared 3 bases from V and 8 bases from J, leaving 29 bases between. The CDR3 covers 19 residues. The CDR3 DNA is TGTGCCAGCAGCTTTTCCGGGACAGCACTAGCGGAGGGGATCGATGAGCAGTTCTTC. Translated: CASSFSGTALAEGIDEQFF.

In this sample, this clonotype turned up many times. The V call is TRBV7-8, the J call TRBJ1-3; D is perhaps TRBD1 (6 bases). Trimming shortened V by 0 bases and J by 0 bases, and 12 bases separated the two germline ends. Germline V gives CDR1 SGHVS, CDR2 FQNEAQ. This CDR3 is built from 17 residues. This chain's CDR3 is CASSLALRGGSGNTIYF. CDR3 in DNA: TGTGCCAGCAGCTTAGCGCTCAGGGGAGGCTCTGGAAACACCATATATTTT.

The sample holds a few counts of this clonotype. CDR3 protein: CASSDRESQPQHF. In DNA form, the CDR3 reads TGTGCCAGCAGTGACAGAGAGAGTCAGCCCCAGCATTTT. The chain employs TRBV27 and TRBJ1-5; TRBD1 might be the D (5 bases). The V end lost 5 bases, the J end lost 6 bases, and 11 bases lay between the germline ends. CDR1 and CDR2 from the germline V gene are MNHEY and SMNVEV (reference sequence). The CDR3 extends over 13 amino acids.

This clonotype has ten or more counts. At one boundary the junction diverges from the germline segment, which might be a read error. The chain employs TRBV7-7 and TRBJ2-3, with TRBD2 matching 14 bases. This CDR3 has 16 amino acids. Germline CDR1 SSHAT, CDR2 FNYEAQ (reference sequence). CDR3 sequence: CASSMGLAGGTDTQYF. In DNA form, the CDR3 reads TGTGCTAGCAGCATGGGACTAGCGGGAGGCACAGATACGCAGTATTTT. The whole variable domain, filled in from reference TRBV7-7 and TRBJ2-3, reads GAGVSQSPRYKVTKRGQDVTLRCDPISSHATLYWYQQALGQGPEFLTYFNYEAQPDKSGLPSDRFSAERPEGSISTLTIQRTEQRDSAMYRCASSMGLAGGTDTQYFGPGTRLTVL.

This clonotype was picked up a small number of times. One base away lies a much larger clone, so this may be a sequencing read error. This rearrangement joins TRBV20-1 to TRBJ2-5, with 9 bases fitting TRBD2. The CDR3 extends over 14 amino acids. Germline V lookup: CDR1 DFQATT, CDR2 SNEGSKA (reference sequence). The V and J ends lost 5 bases and 7 bases, in that order; junction bases with no gene match: 11. In DNA, the CDR3 is TGCAGTGCTCAGCCGGGACTAGCTGTTGCGACCCAGTACTTC. It encodes CSAQPGLAVATQYF.

This chain uses TRBV2 with TRBJ2-2; D is unresolved. Germline V CDR1 and CDR2: SNHLY, FYNNEI. V was shortened by 7 bases and J by 9 bases, with 9 bases between the two germline ends. CDR3 length: 11 amino acids. The CDR3 loop is CASILSRELFF. The CDR3 DNA sequence: TGTGCCAGCATTCTATCCAGGGAGCTGTTTTTT.

In regard to this clonotype: A single base separates this from a much larger clone, so it may be a read error. The missing conserved phenylalanine or tryptophan at the end of this CDR3 makes a read error likely. The chain combines TRBV6-1 with TRBJ1-5; D perhaps matches TRBD1 (6 bases). Germline CDR1 MNHNS, CDR2 SASEGT. The CDR3 runs to 16 residues. Trimming left V 7 bases short and J 0 bases short, with 16 bases between. CDR3 DNA: TGTGCCAGCAACCTGGGGGCAGGAGATAGCAATCAGCCCCAGCATGTT. This encodes CASNLGAGDSNQPQHV.

There are a few counts of this clonotype. A much larger clone is a single base away; this may be a read error. Without the conserved terminal phenylalanine or tryptophan, this CDR3 likely stems from a read error. V usage is TRBV19 and J usage is TRBJ1-5; maybe TRBD1 (5 bases). Germline-derived CDR1 and CDR2 are LNHDA and SQIVND (reference sequence). CDR3 length: 16 amino acids. V lost 3 bases and J 0 bases, leaving 12 bases between the germline ends. The CDR3 DNA is TGTGCCAGTAGTATTCCCCCCGGACATAGCAATCAGCCCCAGCATTCT. This translates into CASSIPPGHSNQPQHS.

The CDR3 region has the DNA TGTGCCAGCAGCCCCCGGGGGGGGGGGACAGGGAGAGCACTGAGCACAGATACGCAGTATTTT. Translated, it gives CASSPRGGGTGRALSTDTQYF. V gene TRBV9 combines with J gene TRBJ2-3, with D perhaps TRBD1 (9 bases). Germline assignment: CDR1 SGDLS and CDR2 YYNGEE. This CDR3 region has 21 residues. V lost 4 bases to trimming and J lost 0 bases, with 30 bases between them.